This TCR beta chain emerged from a study of regulatory T cells in long-lasting Graves disease. The time point: newly diagnosed GD, antithyroid drugs for less than 3 months. PBMCs were the source of the RNA used for TCR sequencing. This CDR3 is built from 16 residues. The ends lost 10 bases at V and 2 bases at J; junction bases unmatched: 16. Germline CDR1 LNHDA, CDR2 SQIVND (reference sequence). Construction of TCR beta libraries relied on iRepertoire HTBI primers and on Arm-PCR targeting CDR3 regions. TCRdb ran MiXCR on the multiplex PCR reads and lists one entry per CDR3 protein. The repertoire holds about 500,000 distinct CDR3 sequences, with 12% as singletons. This clonotype was recorded many times. These same data were also listed under a study on T cells in Graves' hyperthyroidism and ophthalmopathy.

The sample consisted of peripheral blood mononuclear cells (PBMCs), taken at new diagnosis, from a patient treated with antithyroid drugs. The clonotype comes from a woman aged 25 to 39 with Graves disease. The chain joins TRBV19 to TRBJ1-2; 7 bases fit TRBD1. CDR3 coding DNA: TGTGCCACCACCCCCTCCCAGGACAGGCCCAACTATGGCTACACCTTC. This gives the protein CATTPSQDRPNYGYTF.